This T cell receptor beta chain was found in a study of blood T cell repertoires in COVID-19. At the level of the study: COVID-19 samples, acute and convalescent, were from the United States, Italy and Spain. PBMCs, B-cell-depleted T cells, or T cells were the source of the cDNA or gDNA that made up the material.

Authors' analysis steps: Amplification of reference gene primers provided the estimated nucleated cell counts. The method was immunoSEQ multiplex PCR; TCRdb's version includes in-frame clones alone and lacks a portion of them. From that table come the V and J calls and clone size; the DNA was used to work out D and trimming. The table lists some 130,000 clones, 75% to 90% of them singletons, with roughly 2.5% in the top ten. The V and J ends lost 1 base and 6 bases respectively, with 7 bases between them. CDR1 and CDR2 (germline): SEHNR, FQNEAQ (reference sequence). The CDR3 runs to 13 residues. The sample was peripheral blood. This rearrangement joins TRBV7-9 to TRBJ2-1; no firm D call. This receptor was identified in a man aged 50 to 60 with active COVID-19. In DNA, the CDR3 is TGTGCCAGCAGCTTAGATCCTCTCAATGAGCAGTTCTTC. Protein sequence: CASSLDPLNEQFF.